These T cell receptor beta chains were read from a single sample in a study of OX40 agonist ivuxolimab in advanced cancers. Data came from immunoSEQ multiplex PCR; TCRdb stores just in-frame clones and leaves some out. The sample records 75,000 to 95,000 clones, 85% to 90% being singletons. Sequenced material: CD4+ or CD8+ T cells sorted from blood, taken in a trial of the OX40 agonist ivuxolimab. The source of these receptors is an adult with an advanced solid tumor such as melanoma, head and neck, liver or kidney cancer. CDR3s include the opening cysteine and the closing phenylalanine or tryptophan. Fields, in order: D gene, clone size, V gene, CDR3 length, J gene, CDR3 protein, CDR3 DNA. A D gene is named only where the DNA matches it firmly. Clone size, where shown, is once, few, many, or a class for clones that have expanded.

d_call: NA
clone_size: NA
v_call: TRBV2
cdr3_length: 13
j_call: TRBJ2-2
cdr3_aa: CASRLDGAGELFF
cdr3_nt: TGTGCCAGCAGGTTGGACGGAGCCGGGGAGCTGTTTTTT

d_call: TRBD2
clone_size: once
v_call: TRBV7-9
cdr3_length: 16
j_call: TRBJ2-1
cdr3_aa: CASSSRGSGGYNEQFF
cdr3_nt: TGTGCCAGCAGCTCTCGGGGTAGCGGGGGTTACAATGAGCAGTTCTTC

d_call: TRBD1
clone_size: NA
v_call: TRBV10-3
cdr3_length: 14
j_call: TRBJ1-5
cdr3_aa: CAISLGQADQPQHF
cdr3_nt: TGTGCCATCAGCCTGGGACAGGCCGATCAGCCCCAGCATTTT

d_call: TRBD2
clone_size: NA
v_call: TRBV28
cdr3_length: 16
j_call: TRBJ2-5
cdr3_aa: CASSFQWRGGLETQYF
cdr3_nt: TGTGCCAGCAGTTTCCAGTGGCGGGGGGGCCTCGAGACCCAGTACTTC

d_call: NA
clone_size: NA
v_call: TRBV7-2
cdr3_length: 12
j_call: TRBJ1-2
cdr3_aa: CASSLRDDGYTF
cdr3_nt: TGTGCCAGCAGCTTAAGGGACGATGGCTACACCTTC

d_call: NA
clone_size: few
v_call: TRBV5-1
cdr3_length: 15
j_call: TRBJ1-6
cdr3_aa: CASSLGGGADSPLHF
cdr3_nt: TGCGCCAGCAGCTTGGGCGGGGGGGCTGATTCACCCCTCCACTTT

d_call: TRBD1
clone_size: NA
v_call: TRBV4-3
cdr3_length: 17
j_call: TRBJ2-7
cdr3_aa: CASSQTLTGDLSYEQYF
cdr3_nt: TGCGCCAGCAGCCAAACCTTAACAGGGGACCTATCCTACGAGCAGTACTTC

d_call: TRBD1
clone_size: NA
v_call: TRBV5-1
cdr3_length: 15
j_call: TRBJ1-6
cdr3_aa: CASSLETGGGSPLHF
cdr3_nt: TGCGCCAGCAGCTTGGAAACAGGGGGAGGTTCACCCCTCCACTTT

d_call: NA
clone_size: NA
v_call: TRBV28
cdr3_length: 14
j_call: TRBJ2-1
cdr3_aa: CASRDLRGAGEQFF
cdr3_nt: TGTGCCAGCAGGGACCTTCGGGGGGCTGGTGAGCAGTTCTTC

d_call: TRBD1
clone_size: NA
v_call: TRBV10-3
cdr3_length: 16
j_call: TRBJ2-3
cdr3_aa: CAISPGQGIGQDTQYF
cdr3_nt: TGTGCCATCAGTCCCGGACAGGGGATAGGTCAAGATACGCAGTATTTT

d_call: NA
clone_size: NA
v_call: TRBV15
cdr3_length: 15
j_call: TRBJ1-3
cdr3_aa: CATSRDRYSGNTIYF
cdr3_nt: TGTGCCACCAGCAGAGATCGCTACTCTGGAAACACCATATATTTT